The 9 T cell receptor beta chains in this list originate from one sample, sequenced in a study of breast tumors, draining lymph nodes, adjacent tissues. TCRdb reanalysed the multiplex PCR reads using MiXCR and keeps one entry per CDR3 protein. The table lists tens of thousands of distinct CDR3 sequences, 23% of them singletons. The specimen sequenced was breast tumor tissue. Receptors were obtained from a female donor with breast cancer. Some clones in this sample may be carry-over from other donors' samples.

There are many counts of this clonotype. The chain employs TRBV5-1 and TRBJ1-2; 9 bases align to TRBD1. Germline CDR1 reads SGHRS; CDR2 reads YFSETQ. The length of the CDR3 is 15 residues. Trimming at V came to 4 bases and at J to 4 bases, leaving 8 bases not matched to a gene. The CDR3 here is CASSPLTGGSYGYTF. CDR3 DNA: TGCGCCAGCAGCCCCTTGACAGGGGGATCCTATGGCTACACCTTC.

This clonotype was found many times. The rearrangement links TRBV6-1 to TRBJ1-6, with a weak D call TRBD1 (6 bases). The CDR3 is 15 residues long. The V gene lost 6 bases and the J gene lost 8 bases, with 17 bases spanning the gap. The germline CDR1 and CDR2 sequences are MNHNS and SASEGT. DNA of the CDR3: TGTGCCAGCAGCCCGCGATCGGGGGGCGATTCACCCCTCCACTTT. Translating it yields CASSPRSGGDSPLHF.

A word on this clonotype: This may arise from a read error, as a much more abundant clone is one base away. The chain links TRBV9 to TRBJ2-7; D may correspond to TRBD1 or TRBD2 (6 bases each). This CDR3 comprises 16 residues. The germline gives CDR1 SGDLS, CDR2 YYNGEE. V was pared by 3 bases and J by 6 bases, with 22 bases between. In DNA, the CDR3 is TGTGCCAGCAGCGCCTTCGCCCAAGGGGGGTCGGCCGAGCAGTACTTC. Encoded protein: CASSAFAQGGSAEQYF.

The CDR3 region is CSARPGAGSYNEQFF. The CDR3 region has the DNA TGCAGTGCTAGACCAGGGGCTGGGTCCTACAATGAGCAGTTCTTC. The chain has TRBV20-1 and TRBJ2-1, with D perhaps matching TRBD1 (6 bases). The V and J ends lost 2 bases and 1 base respectively, with 12 bases between them. The CDR3 spans 15 residues. The V gene's germline CDR1 is DFQATT and CDR2 SNEGSKA (reference sequence).

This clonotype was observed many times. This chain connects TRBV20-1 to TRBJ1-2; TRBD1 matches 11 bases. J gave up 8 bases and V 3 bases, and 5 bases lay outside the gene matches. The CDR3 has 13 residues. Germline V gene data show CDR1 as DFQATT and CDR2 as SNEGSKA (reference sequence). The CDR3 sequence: CSASPGTGGGYTF. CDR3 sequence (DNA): TGCAGTGCTAGTCCCGGGACAGGGGGGGGCTACACCTTC.

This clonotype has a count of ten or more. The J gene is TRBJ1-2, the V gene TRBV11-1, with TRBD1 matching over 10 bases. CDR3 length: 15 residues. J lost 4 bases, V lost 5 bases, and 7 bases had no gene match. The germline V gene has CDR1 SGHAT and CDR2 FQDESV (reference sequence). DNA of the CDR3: TGTGCCAGCAGCACGCGGACAGGGGGAGTCTATGGCTACACCTTC. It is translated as CASSTRTGGVYGYTF. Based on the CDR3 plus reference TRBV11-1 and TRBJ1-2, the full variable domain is EAEVAQSPRYKITEKSQAVAFWCDPISGHATLYWYRQILGQGPELLVQFQDESVVDDSQLPKDRFSAERLKGVDSTLKIQPAELGDSAMYLCASSTRTGGVYGYTFGSGTRLTVV.

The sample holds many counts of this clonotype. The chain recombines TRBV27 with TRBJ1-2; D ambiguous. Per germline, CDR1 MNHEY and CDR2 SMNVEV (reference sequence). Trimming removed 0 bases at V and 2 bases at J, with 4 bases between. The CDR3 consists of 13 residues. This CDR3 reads CASSLSANYGYTF. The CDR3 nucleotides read TGTGCCAGCAGTTTATCAGCGAACTATGGCTACACCTTC.

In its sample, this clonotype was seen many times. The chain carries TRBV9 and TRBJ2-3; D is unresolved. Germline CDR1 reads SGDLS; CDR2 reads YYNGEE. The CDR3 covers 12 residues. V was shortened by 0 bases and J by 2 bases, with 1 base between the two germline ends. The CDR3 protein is CASSVDTDTQYF. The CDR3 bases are TGTGCCAGCAGCGTAGACACAGATACGCAGTATTTT.

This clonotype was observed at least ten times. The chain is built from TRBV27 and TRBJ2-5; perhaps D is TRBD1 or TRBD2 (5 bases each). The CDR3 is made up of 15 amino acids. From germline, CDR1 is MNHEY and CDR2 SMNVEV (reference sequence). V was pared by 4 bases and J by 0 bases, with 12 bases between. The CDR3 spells CASSSGPTDQETQYF. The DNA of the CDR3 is TGTGCCAGCAGTTCGGGACCGACTGACCAAGAGACCCAGTACTTC.